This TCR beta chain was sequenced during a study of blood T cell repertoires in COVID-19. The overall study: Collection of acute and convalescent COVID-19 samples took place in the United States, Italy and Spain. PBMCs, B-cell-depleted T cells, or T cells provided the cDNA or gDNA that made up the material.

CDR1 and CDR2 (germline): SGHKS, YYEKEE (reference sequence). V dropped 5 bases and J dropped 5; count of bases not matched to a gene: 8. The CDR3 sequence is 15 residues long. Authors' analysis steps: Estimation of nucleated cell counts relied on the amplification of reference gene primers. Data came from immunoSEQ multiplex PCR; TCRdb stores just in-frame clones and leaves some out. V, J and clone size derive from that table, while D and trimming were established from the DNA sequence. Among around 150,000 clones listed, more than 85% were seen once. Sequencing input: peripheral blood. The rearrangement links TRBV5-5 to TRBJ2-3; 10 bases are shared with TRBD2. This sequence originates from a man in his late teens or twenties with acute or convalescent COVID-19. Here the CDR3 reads CASRLQRGGQDTQYF. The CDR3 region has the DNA TGTGCCAGCAGACTCCAGCGGGGGGGCCAAGATACGCAGTATTTT.